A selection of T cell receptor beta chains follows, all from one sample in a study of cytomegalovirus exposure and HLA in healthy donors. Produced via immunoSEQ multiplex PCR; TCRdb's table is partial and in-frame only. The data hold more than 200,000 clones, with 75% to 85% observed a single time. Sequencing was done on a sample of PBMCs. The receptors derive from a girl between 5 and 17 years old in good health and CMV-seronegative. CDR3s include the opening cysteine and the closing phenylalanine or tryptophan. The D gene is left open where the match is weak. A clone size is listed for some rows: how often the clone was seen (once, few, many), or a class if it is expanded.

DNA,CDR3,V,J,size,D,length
TGTGCCAGCAGTAACCTACTCGACAGCTCCTACGAGCAGTACTTC,CASSNLLDSSYEQYF,TRBV28,TRBJ2-7,NA,NA,15
TGTGCCAGCAGCTTAATGGGGACAGGGGGCACTGAAGCTTTCTTT,CASSLMGTGGTEAFF,TRBV7-3,TRBJ1-1,NA,TRBD1,15
TGTGCCAGCAGTCTACAGGGAAAGATGGACCCCACCCAGTACTTC,CASSLQGKMDPTQYF,TRBV28,TRBJ2-5,NA,NA,15
TGTGCCAGCAGTTACGGGGCCGGCCCCTATGGCTACACCTTC,CASSYGAGPYGYTF,TRBV6-5,TRBJ1-2,NA,NA,14
TGTGCCAGCAGGCCTGGGACAGGGTTACGGTACACCTTC,CASRPGTGLRYTF,TRBV7-9,TRBJ1-2,NA,TRBD1,13
TGTGCCAGCCGTCAGGGGGCCGGTGAGCAGTTCTTC,CASRQGAGEQFF,TRBV2,TRBJ2-1,NA,TRBD1,12
TGCGCCAGCAGCCAAGATAGGACTAGCGGCCAAGAGACCCAGTACTTC,CASSQDRTSGQETQYF,TRBV4-3,TRBJ2-5,NA,TRBD2,16
TGTGCCAGCAGCCCCGGGGGGATTGAAGCTTTCTTT,CASSPGGIEAFF,TRBV7-3,TRBJ1-1,NA,NA,12
TGTGCCAGCAGTCGCAGAGGGACAACTAATGAAAAACTGTTTTTT,CASSRRGTTNEKLFF,TRBV2,TRBJ1-4,NA,NA,15
TGTGCCAGCAGCTTCGGACAGGCACTTAATGAAAAACTGTTTTTT,CASSFGQALNEKLFF,TRBV9,TRBJ1-4,NA,TRBD1,15
TGTGCCAGCAGCTTAGGTACTACTGACTACGAGCAGTACTTC,CASSLGTTDYEQYF,TRBV11-3,TRBJ2-7,NA,NA,14
TGTGCCAGCAGCCCTCACTCAGGGATGCACGGGGAGCTGTTTTTT,CASSPHSGMHGELFF,TRBV4-2,TRBJ2-2,NA,NA,15
TGTGCCAGTAGGAGAGACAGGGTCACAGATACGCAGTATTTT,CASRRDRVTDTQYF,TRBV19,TRBJ2-3,NA,TRBD1,14
TGTGCCAGCAGCCAGCCAAGGACAGCCGGGAGCAATCAGCCCCAGCATTTT,CASSQPRTAGSNQPQHF,TRBV4-2,TRBJ1-5,NA,NA,17
TGTGCCAGCAGTTTCACCGCGACAGGGCCAGGCTACACCTTC,CASSFTATGPGYTF,TRBV27,TRBJ1-2,NA,TRBD1,14
TGTGCCAGCAGTGAAGCGCTGGGGGGGCAGAGGAAGCTTGGACAGCCCCAGCATTTT,CASSEALGGQRKLGQPQHF,TRBV6-1,TRBJ1-5,NA,NA,19
TGTGCTAGTGGTTTGGGACAGGGGGCACATGGCTACACCTTC,CASGLGQGAHGYTF,TRBV12-5,TRBJ1-2,NA,TRBD1,14
TGTGCCAGCAGTGAGGTGGGACAATCTGGAAACACCATATATTTT,CASSEVGQSGNTIYF,TRBV6-1,TRBJ1-3,NA,NA,15
TGTGCCAGCAGTTTATGGTCTAGCGTTACCTACGAGCAGTACTTC,CASSLWSSVTYEQYF,TRBV28,TRBJ2-7,NA,NA,15
TGCGCCAGCAGTCAATTTGACAGGGACACTGAAGCTTTCTTT,CASSQFDRDTEAFF,TRBV23-1,TRBJ1-1,few,TRBD1,14
TGCGCCAGCAGCCAAGATAACAGAGAGAACTATGGCTACACCTTC,CASSQDNRENYGYTF,TRBV4-1,TRBJ1-2,few,NA,15
TGCGCCAGCAGCTTGACAGGGGGATACGAGCAGTACTTC,CASSLTGGYEQYF,TRBV5-1,TRBJ2-7,NA,TRBD1,13
TGTGCCAGCAGCGCATCGACAGGGAAATTCGAAAAACTGTTTTTT,CASSASTGKFEKLFF,TRBV9,TRBJ1-4,NA,TRBD1,15
TGTGCCAGCAGCGCCGACAGGGGGCTAGTTGGGGAGGCTTTCTTT,CASSADRGLVGEAFF,TRBV7-9,TRBJ1-1,NA,TRBD1,15
TGTGCCTGGATTCGTCGGGACAGGGCTTCAGATACGCAGTATTTT,CAWIRRDRASDTQYF,TRBV30,TRBJ2-3,NA,TRBD1,15
TGTGCCAGCAGACTATACGCCCAAGAGACCCAGTACTTC,CASRLYAQETQYF,TRBV11-1,TRBJ2-5,NA,NA,13
TGTGCCAGCAGCCTCCGGGACAGGGAACGAGATACGCAGTATTTT,CASSLRDRERDTQYF,TRBV7-2,TRBJ2-3,NA,TRBD1,15
TGTGCCAGCAGTTCTCCGACTAGCGGGAGCCCCGAGTATTTT,CASSSPTSGSPEYF,TRBV27,TRBJ2-3,NA,TRBD2,14
TGTGCCAGCAGTGAAGGCCGACGGACTAGCCGAAACATTCAGTACTTC,CASSEGRRTSRNIQYF,TRBV6-1,TRBJ2-4,NA,TRBD2,16
TGTGCCAGCAGCTACGACGAGACCTGGGACTACTATGGCTACACCTTC,CASSYDETWDYYGYTF,TRBV7-9,TRBJ1-2,NA,NA,16
TGTGCCAGCAGCTTCCCGAGCGGGGATGGCTACACCTTC,CASSFPSGDGYTF,TRBV5-4,TRBJ1-2,NA,NA,13
TGCGCCAGCAGCTTGGAGCCCGAGACCCAGTACTTC,CASSLEPETQYF,TRBV5-1,TRBJ2-5,once,NA,12
TGTGCCAGCAGTGTTACAGGGAACACTGAAGCTTTCTTT,CASSVTGNTEAFF,TRBV6-1,TRBJ1-1,NA,NA,13
TGTGCCAGCAGCCCGGGACTACCCTACGAGCAGTACTTC,CASSPGLPYEQYF,TRBV7-9,TRBJ2-7,NA,TRBD2,13
TGTGCCAGCAGGGCGGGCCAGGACGCCTACGAGCAGTACTTC,CASRAGQDAYEQYF,TRBV6-5,TRBJ2-7,NA,NA,14
TGTGCCATTCGCCGACAGGGAAGCTACGAGCAGTACTTC,CAIRRQGSYEQYF,TRBV28,TRBJ2-7,NA,TRBD1,13
TGTGCCAGCAGTTACTGGACAGGGGGCAACTATGGCTACACCTTC,CASSYWTGGNYGYTF,TRBV6-6,TRBJ1-2,NA,TRBD1,15
TGTGCCAGCAGCGGGGCGACAGGCGTGTTTAGTTCACCCCTCCACTTT,CASSGATGVFSSPLHF,TRBV25-1,TRBJ1-6,NA,NA,16
TGTGCCACAGGACAGGGAGCTGGCTACACCTTC,CATGQGAGYTF,TRBV2,TRBJ1-2,few,TRBD1,11
TGTGCCAGCAGCTTACTTGGGGTCAGCGGGAGGGCCGGTACAGATACGCAGTATTTT,CASSLLGVSGRAGTDTQYF,TRBV7-2,TRBJ2-3,once,TRBD2,19
TGTGCCAGCAGTTACTCTACTAGCGGGAGGGCAAACGAGCAGTACTTC,CASSYSTSGRANEQYF,TRBV6-5,TRBJ2-7,few,TRBD2,16
TGTGCCAGCTCACCACCGGGACAGTTCAACGGGGCTGAAGCTTTCTTT,CASSPPGQFNGAEAFF,TRBV18,TRBJ1-1,NA,TRBD1,16
TGTGCCAGCAGCGCTGGAGGGATGGGCACAGATACGCAGTATTTT,CASSAGGMGTDTQYF,TRBV9,TRBJ2-3,NA,NA,15
TGTGCCAGCAGTTACGCGCAGGGCCGCTATGGCTACACCTTC,CASSYAQGRYGYTF,TRBV6-5,TRBJ1-2,NA,NA,14
TGTGCCACCAGCAGGACGGGCTACGAGCAGTACTTC,CATSRTGYEQYF,TRBV15,TRBJ2-7,NA,NA,12